This is a list of T cell receptor beta chains from one sample in a study of cytomegalovirus exposure and HLA in healthy donors. The data were produced by immunoSEQ multiplex PCR, yet TCRdb's version contains in-frame clones alone and is incomplete. The data show around 300,000 clones, around 66% seen once. The sample consisted of PBMCs. The origin of the receptors is a female donor in good health and CMV-seronegative. Both conserved end residues are part of each CDR3. D genes are given only for firm matches. Size is omitted from some rows. Given values are once, few, many or a class for expanded clones.

D	length	V	size	J	CDR3	DNA
-	14	TRBV6-6	-	TRBJ2-7	CASSYSGAPYEQYF	TGTGCCAGCAGTTACTCAGGGGCCCCCTACGAGCAGTACTTC
TRBD1	13	TRBV5-4	few	TRBJ1-6	CASSLTGESPLHF	TGTGCCAGCAGCCTAACAGGGGAATCACCCCTCCACTTT
TRBD2	16	TRBV9	-	TRBJ2-2	CASSVGAGSNTGELFF	TGTGCCAGCAGCGTAGGAGCGGGGTCAAACACCGGGGAGCTGTTTTTT
-	14	TRBV30	-	TRBJ2-3	CAWRRASAADTQYF	TGTGCCTGGAGACGAGCTAGTGCTGCAGATACGCAGTATTTT
TRBD1	18	TRBV7-8	-	TRBJ1-2	CASSPNPGQGAANYGYTF	TGTGCCAGCAGCCCTAACCCGGGACAGGGGGCAGCTAACTATGGCTACACCTTC
TRBD1	13	TRBV5-6	-	TRBJ1-1	CASSRDRHTEAFF	TGTGCCAGCAGCCGGGACAGGCACACTGAAGCTTTCTTT
-	14	TRBV5-1	-	TRBJ1-1	CASRPSEGNTEAFF	TGCGCCAGCAGACCTTCTGAGGGGAACACTGAAGCTTTCTTT
-	17	TRBV10-1	-	TRBJ2-3	CASSDSPLRDRTDTQYF	TGCGCCAGCAGTGATTCTCCCCTGCGGGACCGCACAGATACGCAGTATTTT
-	14	TRBV6-5	-	TRBJ1-1	CASLFTEMNTEAFF	TGTGCCAGCCTCTTCACAGAAATGAACACTGAAGCTTTCTTT
-	12	TRBV2	-	TRBJ2-7	CASTESSYEQYF	TGTGCCAGCACTGAGAGCTCCTACGAGCAGTACTTC
TRBD1	16	TRBV5-1	-	TRBJ2-7	CASSLSGTGIAYEQYF	TGCGCCAGCAGCTTGTCCGGGACAGGGATAGCCTACGAGCAGTACTTC